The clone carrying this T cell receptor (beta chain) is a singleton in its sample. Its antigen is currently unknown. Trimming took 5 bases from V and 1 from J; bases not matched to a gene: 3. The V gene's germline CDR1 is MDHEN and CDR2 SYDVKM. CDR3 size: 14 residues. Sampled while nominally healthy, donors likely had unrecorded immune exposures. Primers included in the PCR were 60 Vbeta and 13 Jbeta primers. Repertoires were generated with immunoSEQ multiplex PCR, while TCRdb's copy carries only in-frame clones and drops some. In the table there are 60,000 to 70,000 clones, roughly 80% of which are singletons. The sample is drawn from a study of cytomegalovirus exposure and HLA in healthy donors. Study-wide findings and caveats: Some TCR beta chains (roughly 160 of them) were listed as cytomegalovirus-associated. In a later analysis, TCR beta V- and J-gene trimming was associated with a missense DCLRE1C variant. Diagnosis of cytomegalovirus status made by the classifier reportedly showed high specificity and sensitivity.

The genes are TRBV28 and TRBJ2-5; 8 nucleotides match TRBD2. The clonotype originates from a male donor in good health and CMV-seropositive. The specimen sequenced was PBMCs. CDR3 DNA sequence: TGTGCCAGCAGTCCCGGACTAGCCCAAGAGACCCAGTACTTC. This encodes CASSPGLAQETQYF.